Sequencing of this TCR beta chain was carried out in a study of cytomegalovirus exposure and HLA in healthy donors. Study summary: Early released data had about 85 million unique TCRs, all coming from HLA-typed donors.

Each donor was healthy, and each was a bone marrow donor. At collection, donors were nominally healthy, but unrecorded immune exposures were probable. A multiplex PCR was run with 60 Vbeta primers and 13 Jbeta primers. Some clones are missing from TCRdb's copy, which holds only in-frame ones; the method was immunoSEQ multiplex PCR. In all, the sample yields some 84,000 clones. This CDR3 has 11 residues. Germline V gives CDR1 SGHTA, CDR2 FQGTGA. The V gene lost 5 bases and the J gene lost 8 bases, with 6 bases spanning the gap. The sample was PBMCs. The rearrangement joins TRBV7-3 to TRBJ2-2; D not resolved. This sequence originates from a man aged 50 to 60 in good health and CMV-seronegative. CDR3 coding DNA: TGTGCCAGCAGCCAGGAAGGGGAGCTGTTTTTT. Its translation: CASSQEGELFF.